These 4 T cell receptor beta chains share one sample of origin, sequenced in a study of naive and memory T cell subsets. General study results and limits: Possibly reflecting memory cells re-expressing CD45RA, a few larger clonotypes occurred in naive repertoires, especially CD8.

Their antigens are not known. Both TRBC1 and TRBC2 were covered by a beta constant-region primer of two equimolar oligonucleotides. Nested alpha and beta constant-region primers with the SP2 primer drove four PCR rounds on ligated cDNA. TCRdb recomputed calls from the UMI-ligation and nested PCR reads with MiXCR, one row per CDR3 protein. This table holds roughly 100,000 distinct CDR3 sequences, roughly 15% found once. Material for sequencing was naive CD8+ T cells from blood. The receptors stem from a human donor in good health.

This clonotype was observed a few times. The chain recombines TRBV5-5 with TRBJ2-1; 12 bases are a match to TRBD2. The V gene's germline CDR1 is SGHKS and CDR2 YYEKEE (reference sequence). Germline trimming cut 3 bases from V and 4 bases from J; bases unmatched to any gene: 8. This CDR3 has 17 residues. CDR3 bases: TGTGCCAGCAGCTCGAGACTAGCGGGGGCCGGTTACAATGAGCAGTTCTTC. This translates into CASSSRLAGAGYNEQFF.

There are many counts of this clonotype. This chain connects TRBV21-1 to TRBJ1-5. TRBV21-1 has pseudogene status. CDR3 length: 15 residues. CDR3 DNA sequence: TGTGCCAGCAGCATACAGACACCGCGCAATCAGCCCCAGCATTTT. Amino acids: CASSIQTPRNQPQHF.

V is TRBV7-3 and J is TRBJ2-5; no firm D call. Looked up from germline, CDR1 is SGHTA and CDR2 is FQGTGA. The CDR3 totals 14 residues. The V end was cut by 0 bases, the J end by 9 bases, with 14 bases between. The DNA for the CDR3 is TGTGCCAGCAGCTTAACGGGCGGAGCTGAGGCCCAGTACTTC. This gives the protein CASSLTGGAEAQYF.

The J gene is TRBJ2-3, the V gene TRBV3-1; 7 nucleotides line up with TRBD2. J lost 3 bases, V lost 0 bases, and 12 bases had no gene match. The CDR3 is 18 amino acids. Germline loops: CDR1 LGHDT, CDR2 YNNKEL (reference sequence). The CDR3 spells CASSQELETAGATDTQYF. CDR3 coding DNA: TGTGCCAGCAGCCAAGAGCTCGAGACGGCGGGAGCGACAGATACGCAGTATTTT.